A single sample gave rise to the 27 T cell receptor beta chains below, sequenced in a study of T cell changes during pregnancy in multiple sclerosis. TCRdb's table, derived via immunoSEQ multiplex PCR, lists solely in-frame clones and lacks some. In the table there are 23,000 or so clones, roughly 86% of which are singletons. This sample comprised CD8+ T cells from peripheral blood mononuclear cells, obtained in the first trimester of pregnancy. These receptors were obtained from a female donor in good health, enrolled as a control in a pregnancy study.

The chain carries TRBV15 and TRBJ2-5, with a tentative D call TRBD1 (6 bases). This CDR3 region has 14 residues. V was pared by 2 bases and J by 5 bases, with 12 bases between. Germline loops: CDR1 LNHNV, CDR2 YYDKDF (reference sequence). The CDR3: CATSRQGSGETQYF. CDR3 coding DNA: TGTGCCACCAGCAGACAGGGGTCGGGGGAGACCCAGTACTTC.

Here the CDR3 reads CASSIGTGVVSPLHF. The CDR3, as DNA: TGTGCCAGTAGTATTGGGACAGGGGTCGTTTCACCCCTCCACTTT. V is TRBV19 and J is TRBJ1-6, with 10 bases fitting TRBD1. CDR3 length equals 15 residues. The germline V gene encodes CDR1 LNHDA and CDR2 SQIVND (reference sequence). The V and J ends lost 3 bases and 9 bases, in that order; junction bases with no gene match: 5.

The chain employs TRBV5-1 and TRBJ1-2; D possibly corresponds to TRBD1 (6 bases). V lost 1 base to trimming and J lost 3 bases, with 13 bases between them. This CDR3 contains 15 residues. The germline V gene encodes CDR1 SGHRS and CDR2 YFSETQ. CDR3 sequence reads: CASSLRGRGDYGYTF. The CDR3 DNA reads as TGCGCCAGCAGCTTGAGGGGGAGAGGAGACTATGGCTACACCTTC.

V is TRBV28 and J is TRBJ2-7, with 9 bases matching TRBD1. Germline-derived CDR1 and CDR2 are MDHEN and SYDVKM. This CDR3 has 17 amino acids. Trimming took 2 bases from V and 2 from J; bases not matched to a gene: 10. The CDR3 sequence is CASSLDRGDRVPYEQYF. The CDR3 nucleotides are TGTGCCAGCAGTTTAGACCGCGGGGACAGGGTCCCCTACGAGCAGTACTTC.

The chain combines TRBV27 with TRBJ2-1; TRBD2 might be the D (5 bases). CDR3 length: 14 residues. From germline, CDR1 is MNHEY and CDR2 SMNVEV (reference sequence). V was pared by 3 bases and J by 2 bases, with 8 bases between. CDR3 DNA sequence: TGTGCCAGCAGTTTCGGGGATACCTACAATGAGCAGTTCTTC. Translation: CASSFGDTYNEQFF.

The gene calls are TRBV6-5 and TRBJ1-4; 7 bases fit TRBD1. Germline lookup yields CDR1 MNHEY and CDR2 SVGAGI. With V trimmed by 0 bases and J by 6 bases, 4 bases remained unmatched. CDR3 length equals 15 residues. This chain's CDR3 is CASSYSGTADEKLFF. CDR3 in DNA: TGTGCCAGCAGTTACTCGGGGACAGCCGATGAAAAACTGTTTTTT.

This clone was seen a single time. This chain links TRBV28 with TRBJ2-1, with D possibly being TRBD2 (5 bases). Germline CDR1 is MDHEN and CDR2 is SYDVKM. The CDR3 consists of 13 residues. Trimming stripped 6 bases from V and 3 bases from J, with 9 bases between. Here the CDR3 reads CASSAGLYNEQFF. CDR3 sequence (DNA): TGTGCCAGCAGCGCCGGACTCTACAATGAGCAGTTCTTC.

The chain is built from TRBV29-1 and TRBJ2-7; 8 bases are shared with TRBD1. Germline assignment: CDR1 SQVTM and CDR2 ANQGSEA. The CDR3 totals 13 residues. The ends lost 8 bases at V and 2 bases at J; junction bases unmatched: 8. The CDR3 sequence: CSINRDRTYEQYF. CDR3 DNA sequence: TGCAGCATAAACCGGGACAGGACCTACGAGCAGTACTTC.

J is TRBJ2-3 and V is TRBV28; 12 nucleotides align to TRBD2. This CDR3 is 21 amino acids long. CDR1 MDHEN and CDR2 SYDVKM come from the germline V gene. The ends lost 5 bases at V and 2 bases at J; junction bases unmatched: 20. The CDR3 DNA is TGTGCCAGCAGTACCTATGTATTAGCTAGCGGGAGGGCGGGGTACACAGATACGCAGTATTTT. This sequence encodes CASSTYVLASGRAGYTDTQYF.

This rearrangement joins TRBV7-9 to TRBJ2-1, with 7 bases fitting TRBD2. Per the germline V gene, CDR1 is SEHNR and CDR2 is FQNEAQ (reference sequence). The CDR3 length is 14 residues. The ends lost 7 bases at V and 7 bases at J; junction bases unmatched: 10. CDR3 DNA sequence: TGTGCCAGCAACCCCGGGGGAGGGATGAATGAGCAGTTCTTC. This gives the protein CASNPGGGMNEQFF.

The chain is built from TRBV6-6 and TRBJ1-1; maybe TRBD1 (6 bases). CDR1 and CDR2 from the germline V gene are MNHNY and SVGAGI (reference sequence). The CDR3 consists of 13 residues. Trimming took 0 bases from V and 10 from J, leaving 12 bases between them. The CDR3 loop is CASSYSTGQSAFF. CDR3 in DNA: TGTGCCAGCAGTTACTCGACAGGACAGTCAGCTTTCTTT.

The chain joins TRBV15 to TRBJ2-1, with 9 bases fitting TRBD2. CDR3 length: 15 amino acids. After removal of 2 bases from V and 7 bases from J, the junction contained 6 bases not matched to a gene. The germline V gene has CDR1 LNHNV and CDR2 YYDKDF (reference sequence). This chain's CDR3 is CATSRLGSGGNEQFF. DNA of the CDR3: TGTGCCACCAGCAGATTAGGCAGCGGGGGGAATGAGCAGTTCTTC.

The rearrangement joins TRBV11-2 to TRBJ2-3; 7 bases align to TRBD1. J was trimmed by 5 bases and V by 6 bases; bases with no gene match: 8. The CDR3 runs 14 residues. Per the germline V gene, CDR1 is SGHAT and CDR2 is FQNNGV. The CDR3 nucleotides are TGTGCCAGCAGAGAGACAGGGAAACAAGATACGCAGTATTTT. Amino acids: CASRETGKQDTQYF.

This clone was recorded only once. V and J are TRBV5-6 and TRBJ1-5; D call uncertain. CDR1 and CDR2 (germline): SGHDT, YYEEEE. The CDR3 covers 14 residues. V gave up 4 bases and J gave up 1 base, with 9 bases separating them. As DNA, the CDR3 is TGTGCCAGCAGCCTCGGGTACAGCAATCAGCCCCAGCATTTT. Protein sequence: CASSLGYSNQPQHF.

This clone showed up just once. CDR3 in amino acids: CASSPVSGFTNEQFF. The CDR3 DNA follows: TGTGCCAGCTCCCCGGTCAGCGGGTTCACCAATGAGCAGTTCTTC. The rearrangement links TRBV19 to TRBJ2-1; tentatively, D is TRBD2 (6 bases). The CDR3 has 15 residues. V gave up 9 bases and J gave up 6 bases, with 21 bases separating them. The germline gives CDR1 LNHDA, CDR2 SQIVND (reference sequence). The whole variable domain, filled in from reference TRBV19 and TRBJ2-1, reads DGGITQSPKYLFRKEGQNVTLSCEQNLNHDAMYWYRQDPGQGLRLIYYSQIVNDFQKGDIAEGYSVSREKKESFPLTVTSAQKNPTAFYLCASSPVSGFTNEQFFGPGTRLTVL.

The rearrangement uses TRBV5-6 and TRBJ2-7; maybe TRBD1 (5 bases). The CDR3 is made up of 15 amino acids. CDR1 SGHDT and CDR2 YYEEEE come from the germline V gene. V was clipped by 1 base and J by 1 base, with 12 bases between them. CDR3 bases: TGTGCCAGCAGCTTGAACGGACAAACTTCCTACGAGCAGTACTTC. Amino acid sequence: CASSLNGQTSYEQYF.

V is TRBV9 and J is TRBJ2-7; D call uncertain. Germline-derived CDR1 and CDR2 are SGDLS and YYNGEE. Trimming left V 4 bases short and J 0 bases short, with 8 bases between. CDR3 length equals 13 residues. CDR3 DNA sequence: TGTGCCAGCAGCCCCCCGCGCTCCTACGAGCAGTACTTC. It encodes CASSPPRSYEQYF.

The chain recombines TRBV7-9 with TRBJ2-1, with TRBD1 matching over 10 bases. The germline CDR1 and CDR2 sequences are SEHNR and FQNEAQ (reference sequence). The CDR3 loop spans 15 amino acids. V dropped 3 bases and J dropped 4; count of bases not matched to a gene: 3. The CDR3 is CASSFGQGGYNEQFF. The DNA for the CDR3 is TGTGCCAGCAGCTTCGGACAGGGGGGGTACAATGAGCAGTTCTTC.

This chain's CDR3 is CASSLQGHTEAFF. Here the CDR3 DNA reads TGTGCCAGCAGCCTACAGGGGCACACTGAAGCTTTCTTT. This chain joins TRBV14 and TRBJ1-1; 7 positions match TRBD1. CDR3 length: 13 amino acids. With V trimmed by 4 bases and J by 3 bases, 2 bases remained unmatched. Germline V gene lookup returns CDR1 SGHDN and CDR2 FVKESK.

The V gene is TRBV27, the J gene TRBJ2-1, with 13 bases lining up with TRBD2. Germline V gives CDR1 MNHEY, CDR2 SMNVEV (reference sequence). The CDR3 runs to 17 residues. Trimming removed 5 bases from V and 2 bases from J; junction bases left unmatched: 6. The CDR3 DNA reads TGTGCCAGCAGTCTATACGGGACTAGCGGGACCTACAATGAGCAGTTCTTC. It is translated as CASSLYGTSGTYNEQFF.

V gene TRBV19 combines with J gene TRBJ2-1; 7 bases agree with TRBD1. There are 15 residues in the CDR3. Losses at the gene ends were 3 bases for V and 2 bases for J; bases not matched to a gene: 4. Germline V gene data show CDR1 as LNHDA and CDR2 as SQIVND (reference sequence). The CDR3 region has the DNA TGTGCCAGTAGTATGGGCCAGGGGGCCTACAATGAGCAGTTCTTC. Translated: CASSMGQGAYNEQFF.

V and J are TRBV30 and TRBJ2-7; TRBD1 aligns across 8 bases. Germline CDR1 and CDR2: GTSNPN and SVGIG (reference sequence). V shed 2 bases and J 6 bases; nucleotides not matched to a gene: 9. The CDR3 runs to 14 residues. CDR3 bases: TGTGCCTGGAGTTTGGACAGGGCGAGAGGCGAGCAGTACTTC. Amino acid sequence: CAWSLDRARGEQYF.

The CDR3 nucleotides read TGTGCCAGCAGCCCGGGACTAGCGGGGGGCGGTGAGCAGTTCTTC. Translating it yields CASSPGLAGGGEQFF. The chain employs TRBV5-5 and TRBJ2-1; 15 bases are a match to TRBD2. J lost 9 bases, V lost 4 bases, and 5 bases had no gene match. CDR1 and CDR2 (germline): SGHKS, YYEKEE (reference sequence). This CDR3 is 15 amino acids long.

In its sample, this clone was seen once. This sequence joins TRBV19 and TRBJ2-2; TRBD2 matches at 10 bases. V shed 10 bases and J 0 bases; nucleotides not matched to a gene: 5. In germline, CDR1 is LNHDA, CDR2 SQIVND (reference sequence). This CDR3 spans 15 amino acids. CDR3 nucleotides: TGTGCCATCAATAGCGGGGGGACGAACACCGGGGAGCTGTTTTTT. It yields the protein CAINSGGTNTGELFF. The whole variable domain, filled in from reference TRBV19 and TRBJ2-2, reads DGGITQSPKYLFRKEGQNVTLSCEQNLNHDAMYWYRQDPGQGLRLIYYSQIVNDFQKGDIAEGYSVSREKKESFPLTVTSAQKNPTAFYLCAINSGGTNTGELFFGEGSRLTVL.

The chain uses TRBV4-1 and TRBJ2-4; D is possibly TRBD2 (6 bases). The V gene's germline CDR1 is MGHRA and CDR2 YSYEKL. This CDR3 is 16 amino acids long. Trimming stripped 3 bases from V and 1 base from J, with 13 bases between. In DNA form, the CDR3 reads TGCGCCAGCAGCCAGGGGACCGGGGGTGCCAAAAACATTCAGTACTTC. Amino acid sequence: CASSQGTGGAKNIQYF.

This chain links TRBV2 with TRBJ2-7, with a tentative D call TRBD1 (7 bases). The CDR3 contains 13 residues. In germline, CDR1 is SNHLY, CDR2 FYNNEI. Deletions cut 6 bases from V and 3 bases from J, with 12 bases between. The CDR3 bases are TGTGCCAGCAGGCGGGACAGCCTCTACGAGCAGTACTTC. Translating it yields CASRRDSLYEQYF.

The V and J genes are TRBV13 and TRBJ2-5; unclear D gene. The V end lost 4 bases, the J end lost 1 base, and 7 bases lay between the germline ends. The V gene's germline CDR1 is PRHDT and CDR2 FYEKMQ (reference sequence). This CDR3 is 13 amino acids long. CDR3 sequence (DNA): TGTGCCAGCAGCTACCGGGTCCAAGAGACCCAGTACTTC. This codes for CASSYRVQETQYF. The full variable domain, its missing parts supplied by reference TRBV13 and TRBJ2-5, is AAGVIQSPRHLIKEKRETATLKCYPIPRHDTVYWYQQGPGQDPQFLISFYEKMQSDKGSIPDRFSAQQFSDYHSELNMSSLELGDSALYFCASSYRVQETQYFGPGTRLLVL.